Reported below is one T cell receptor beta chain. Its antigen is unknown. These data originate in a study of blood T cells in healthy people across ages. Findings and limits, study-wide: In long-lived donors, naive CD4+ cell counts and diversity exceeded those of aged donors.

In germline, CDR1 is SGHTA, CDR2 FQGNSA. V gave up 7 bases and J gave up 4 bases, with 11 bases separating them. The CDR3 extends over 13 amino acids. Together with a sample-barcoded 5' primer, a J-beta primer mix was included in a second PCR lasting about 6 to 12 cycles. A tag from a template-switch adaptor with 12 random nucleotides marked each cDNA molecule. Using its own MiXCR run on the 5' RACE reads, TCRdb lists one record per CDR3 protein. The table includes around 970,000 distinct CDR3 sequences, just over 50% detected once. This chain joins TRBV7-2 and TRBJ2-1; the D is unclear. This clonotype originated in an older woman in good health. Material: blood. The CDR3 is CASTETGYNEQFF. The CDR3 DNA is TGTGCCAGCACCGAAACTGGTTACAATGAGCAGTTCTTC.